This TCR beta chain was recovered during a study of blood T cell repertoires in COVID-19. The overall study: The study drew acute and convalescent COVID-19 samples from the United States, Italy and Spain. The analysed material was cDNA or gDNA that came from T cells, B-cell-depleted T cells, or PBMCs.

Germline-derived CDR1 and CDR2 are GTSNPN and SVGIG (reference sequence). The CDR3 has 16 amino acids. Trimming stripped 2 bases from V and 2 bases from J, with 17 bases between. Authors' methods: Reference gene primer amplification gave nucleated cell count estimates. Only in-frame clones appear in the TCRdb table, and some are missing; sequencing was by immunoSEQ multiplex PCR. D and trimming were read from the DNA, whereas the V and J calls and clone size are those reported in that table. The sample consists of 250,000 to 300,000 clones, roughly 85% of them appearing once. The rearrangement links TRBV30 to TRBJ2-3; D possibly corresponds to TRBD1 (5 bases). The sequencing input was peripheral blood. The TCR originated in a man aged 45-65 years with active or convalescent COVID-19. CDR3 bases: TGTGCCTGGAGTTACCGACAGTCTGGGGACACAGATACGCAGTATTTT. It specifies CAWSYRQSGDTDTQYF.